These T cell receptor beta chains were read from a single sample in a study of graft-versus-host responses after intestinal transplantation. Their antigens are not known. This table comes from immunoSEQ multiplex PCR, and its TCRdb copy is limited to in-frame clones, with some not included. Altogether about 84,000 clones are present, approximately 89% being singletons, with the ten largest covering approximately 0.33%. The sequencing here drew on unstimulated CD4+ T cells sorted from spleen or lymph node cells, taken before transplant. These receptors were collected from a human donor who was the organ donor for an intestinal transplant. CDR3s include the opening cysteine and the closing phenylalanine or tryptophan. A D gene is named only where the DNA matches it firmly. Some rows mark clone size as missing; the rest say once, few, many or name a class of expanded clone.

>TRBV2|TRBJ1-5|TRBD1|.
TGTGCCAGCAGCGCGGACAGGGGAGGGCCTAATCAGCCCCAGCATTTT
CASSADRGGPNQPQHF
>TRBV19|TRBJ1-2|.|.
TGTGCCAGTAGTTCAACAGGGACCTTCTATGGCTACACCTTC
CASSSTGTFYGYTF
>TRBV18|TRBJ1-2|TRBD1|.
TGTGCCAGCTCACCAGGGGGGACAGGGGCGTCGAGGCACTCTAACTATGGCTACACCTTC
CASSPGGTGASRHSNYGYTF
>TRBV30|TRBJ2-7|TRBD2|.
TGTGCCTGGGGTAGCGGGGGGGCCTACGAGCAGTACTTC
CAWGSGGAYEQYF
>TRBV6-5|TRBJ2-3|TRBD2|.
TGTGCCAGCAGACCAGCTAGCGGACACACAGATACGCAGTATTTT
CASRPASGHTDTQYF
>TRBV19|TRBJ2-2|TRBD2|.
TGTGCCAGTAGTAGCGGGGGGTTTTACACCGGGGAGCTGTTTTTT
CASSSGGFYTGELFF
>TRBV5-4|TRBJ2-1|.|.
TGTGCCAGCAGAAGGGGACTCAATTTTGAGCAGTTCTTC
CASRRGLNFEQFF
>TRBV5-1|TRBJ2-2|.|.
TGCGCCAGCAGCTTGTCTCAGGGGACCATCGGGGAGCTGTTTTTT
CASSLSQGTIGELFF
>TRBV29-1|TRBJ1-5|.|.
TGCAGCGTTGCGTCACAGGATCTGGGTCAGCCCCAGCATTTT
CSVASQDLGQPQHF
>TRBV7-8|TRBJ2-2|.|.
TGTGCCAGCAGCCCCTTTCAGGCCGGGGAGCTGTTTTTT
CASSPFQAGELFF
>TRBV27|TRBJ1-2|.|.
TGTGCCAGCAGCCAAACAGGGCCTAACTATGGCTACACCTTC
CASSQTGPNYGYTF
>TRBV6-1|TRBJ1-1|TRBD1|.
TGTGCCAGCAGTGGCGCCAGGGGGAGTACTGAAGCTTTCTTT
CASSGARGSTEAFF
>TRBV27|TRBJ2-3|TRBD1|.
TGTGCCAGCAGTGTCGAAACAGGGGGCCTTCAGTATTTT
CASSVETGGLQYF
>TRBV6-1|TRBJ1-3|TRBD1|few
TGTGCCAGCAGTGAATTAAGGACAGGGAGTTTTGGAAACACCATATATTTT
CASSELRTGSFGNTIYF
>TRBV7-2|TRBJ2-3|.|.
TGTGCCAGCAGCTTAGCGCGAGGAGATACGCAGTATTTT
CASSLARGDTQYF
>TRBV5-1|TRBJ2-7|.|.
TGCGCCAGCAGCGGCTCGGGACTCTACGAGCAGTACTTC
CASSGSGLYEQYF
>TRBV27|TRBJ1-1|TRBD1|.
TGTGCCAGCAGGCTCACACAGGGGATCGGTGAAGCTTTCTTT
CASRLTQGIGEAFF
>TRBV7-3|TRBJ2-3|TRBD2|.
TGTGCCAGCAGCTCCGCAGCGGGAGATCTAGATACGCAGTATTTT
CASSSAAGDLDTQYF
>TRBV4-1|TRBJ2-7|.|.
TGCGCCAGCAGCCAGTCTTCTGGACTCTACGAGCAGTACTTC
CASSQSSGLYEQYF
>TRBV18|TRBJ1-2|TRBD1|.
TGTGCCAGCTCACAGGACAGGGCAGTCTACACCTTC
CASSQDRAVYTF
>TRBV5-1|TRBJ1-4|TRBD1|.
TGCGCCAGCAGCTGGACAGGGACTAATGAAAAACTGTTTTTT
CASSWTGTNEKLFF
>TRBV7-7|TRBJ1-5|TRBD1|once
TGTGCCTATTTCTCTCAGGCCCACAGGGGGAATTTTGACAATCAGCCCCAGCATTTT
CAYFSQAHRGNFDNQPQHF
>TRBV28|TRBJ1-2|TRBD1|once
TGTGCCAGCAGGAAATACAGGGGCTTTGGCTATGGCTACACCTTC
CASRKYRGFGYGYTF
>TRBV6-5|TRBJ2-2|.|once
TGTGCCAGCAGTTACTCGGGACTTTCGAACACCGGGGAGCTGTTTTTT
CASSYSGLSNTGELFF
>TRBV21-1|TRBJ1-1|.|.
TGTGCCAGCAGCAAAGGATTCGCAGGGAGGGCTGAAGCTTTCTTT
CASSKGFAGRAEAFF
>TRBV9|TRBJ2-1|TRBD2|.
TGTGCCAGCAGCGTTACCGGGGGGTTCTACAATGAGCAGTTCTTC
CASSVTGGFYNEQFF
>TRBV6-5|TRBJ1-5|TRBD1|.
TGTGCCAGCAGTCCGGACAGGGGGCGGCAGCCCCAGCATTTT
CASSPDRGRQPQHF
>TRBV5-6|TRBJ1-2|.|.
TGTGCCAGCAGCTTGACGGAGGGGATCCATAACTATGGCTACACCTTC
CASSLTEGIHNYGYTF
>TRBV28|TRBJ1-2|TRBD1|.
TGTGCCAGCAAGCTTAGCGGGACAGGGGTTGACCACTATGGCTACACCTTC
CASKLSGTGVDHYGYTF
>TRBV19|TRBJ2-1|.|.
TGTGCCAGTAGCCGTTTTTCGACATACTCCTACAATGAGCAGTTCTTC
CASSRFSTYSYNEQFF
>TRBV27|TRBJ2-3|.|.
TGTGCCAGCAGCCGTATTGCAGGTTTCACAGATACGCAGTATTTT
CASSRIAGFTDTQYF
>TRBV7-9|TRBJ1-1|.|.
TGTGCCAGCAGCTTAGTAGTTAATGCAATGAACACTGAAGCTTTCTTT
CASSLVVNAMNTEAFF
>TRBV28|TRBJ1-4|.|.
TGTGCCAGCAGTCTGGTCAGGGCCCAAGAAAAACTGTTTTTT
CASSLVRAQEKLFF
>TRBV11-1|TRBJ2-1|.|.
TGTGCCAGCAGCTTAGGATCGATACAACAAGGGACTCAGTTCTTC
CASSLGSIQQGTQFF
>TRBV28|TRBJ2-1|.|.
TGTGCCAGCAGTCCCGTTGCTAGCGCTCCCTTTAGCTCCTACAATGAGCAGTTCTTC
CASSPVASAPFSSYNEQFF
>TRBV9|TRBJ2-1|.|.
TGTGCCAGCAGCGTAGCGGGGGTACCCAATGAGCAGTTCTTC
CASSVAGVPNEQFF
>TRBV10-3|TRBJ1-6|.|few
TGTGCCATCGACGGGGTTTCACCCCTCCACTTT
CAIDGVSPLHF
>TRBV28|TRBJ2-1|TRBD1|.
TGTGCCAGCAGTTTATACCCCAGGGGGCAGAATGAGCAGTTCTTC
CASSLYPRGQNEQFF
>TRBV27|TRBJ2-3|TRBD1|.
TGTGCCAGCAGTTTTATTTGGAGGGGACAGGGGATTACAGATACGCAGTATTTT
CASSFIWRGQGITDTQYF
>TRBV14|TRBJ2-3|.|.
TGTGCCAGCAGCCAAGAAAGACGGGAGAGGAAGTCAGATACGCAGTATTTT
CASSQERRERKSDTQYF
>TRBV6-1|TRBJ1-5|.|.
TGTGCCAGCAGTCCCGGGAGGGTAGGCAATCAGCCCCAGCATTTT
CASSPGRVGNQPQHF
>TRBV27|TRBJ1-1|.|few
TGTGCCAGCAGTTTGGGCAGGAACACTGAAGCTTTCTTT
CASSLGRNTEAFF
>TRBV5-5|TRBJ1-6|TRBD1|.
TGTGCCAGCAGCGCCCCCAGGGGGGATGGAAATTCACCCCTCCACTTT
CASSAPRGDGNSPLHF
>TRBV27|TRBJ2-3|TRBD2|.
TGTGCCAGCAGTTTCTATTCTCCGACTAGCGCAACAGATACGCAGTATTTT
CASSFYSPTSATDTQYF
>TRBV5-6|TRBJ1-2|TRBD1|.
TGTGCCAGCAGCTCGGGACAGGCAGCTAACTATGGCTACACCTTC
CASSSGQAANYGYTF